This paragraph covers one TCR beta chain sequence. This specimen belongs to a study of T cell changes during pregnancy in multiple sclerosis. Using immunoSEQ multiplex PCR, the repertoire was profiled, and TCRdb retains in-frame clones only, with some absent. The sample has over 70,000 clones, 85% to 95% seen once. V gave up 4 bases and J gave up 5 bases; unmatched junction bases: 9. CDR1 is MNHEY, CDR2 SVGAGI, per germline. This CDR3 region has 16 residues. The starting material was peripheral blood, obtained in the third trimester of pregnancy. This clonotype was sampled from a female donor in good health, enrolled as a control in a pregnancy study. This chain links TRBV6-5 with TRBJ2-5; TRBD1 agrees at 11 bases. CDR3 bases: TGTGCCAGCAGTTCGGGGGGACAGGGGGTGGGGGAGACCCAGTACTTC. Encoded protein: CASSSGGQGVGETQYF.